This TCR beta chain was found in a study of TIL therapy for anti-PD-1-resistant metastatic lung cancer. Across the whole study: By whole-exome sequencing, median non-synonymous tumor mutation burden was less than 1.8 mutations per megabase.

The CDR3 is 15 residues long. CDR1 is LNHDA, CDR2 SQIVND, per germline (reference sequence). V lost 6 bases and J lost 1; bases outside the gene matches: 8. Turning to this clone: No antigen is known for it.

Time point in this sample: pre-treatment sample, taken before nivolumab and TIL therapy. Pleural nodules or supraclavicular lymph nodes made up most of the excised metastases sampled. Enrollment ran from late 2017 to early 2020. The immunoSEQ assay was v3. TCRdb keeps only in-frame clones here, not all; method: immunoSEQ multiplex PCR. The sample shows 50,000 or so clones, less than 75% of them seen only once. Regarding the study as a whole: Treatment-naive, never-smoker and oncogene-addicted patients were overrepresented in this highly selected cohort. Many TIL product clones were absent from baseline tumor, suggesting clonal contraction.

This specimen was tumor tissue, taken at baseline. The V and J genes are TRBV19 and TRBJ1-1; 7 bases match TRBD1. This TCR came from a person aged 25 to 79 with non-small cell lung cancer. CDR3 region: CASSIQGTKNTEAFF. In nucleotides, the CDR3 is TGTGCCAGTAGCATACAGGGGACTAAGAACACTGAAGCTTTCTTT.